This T cell receptor (beta chain) was sequenced for a study of blood T cell repertoires in COVID-19. Looking at the study overall: Researchers got acute and convalescent COVID-19 samples from the United States, Italy and Spain.

In the study's own analysis: Amplified reference gene primers provided the basis for estimating nucleated cell counts. TCRdb's table, derived via immunoSEQ multiplex PCR, lists solely in-frame clones and lacks some. The DNA was the basis for D and trimming; V, J and clone size are from that table. The data show about 50,000 clones, with 79% seen just once and roughly 25% held by the top ten. The CDR3 is 14 residues long. Germline CDR1 and CDR2: SGHNT and YENEEA. V trimming: 1 base; J trimming: 3 bases; junction bases outside the gene matches: 1. This chain joins TRBV11-3 and TRBJ2-3; 7 bases match TRBD2. The sequencing sample was made of peripheral blood. The clonotype originates from a man aged 70 or older with acute or convalescent COVID-19. CDR3 loop: CASSLGGSTDTQYF. The CDR3 nucleotides read TGTGCCAGCAGCTTAGGCGGGAGTACAGATACGCAGTATTTT.